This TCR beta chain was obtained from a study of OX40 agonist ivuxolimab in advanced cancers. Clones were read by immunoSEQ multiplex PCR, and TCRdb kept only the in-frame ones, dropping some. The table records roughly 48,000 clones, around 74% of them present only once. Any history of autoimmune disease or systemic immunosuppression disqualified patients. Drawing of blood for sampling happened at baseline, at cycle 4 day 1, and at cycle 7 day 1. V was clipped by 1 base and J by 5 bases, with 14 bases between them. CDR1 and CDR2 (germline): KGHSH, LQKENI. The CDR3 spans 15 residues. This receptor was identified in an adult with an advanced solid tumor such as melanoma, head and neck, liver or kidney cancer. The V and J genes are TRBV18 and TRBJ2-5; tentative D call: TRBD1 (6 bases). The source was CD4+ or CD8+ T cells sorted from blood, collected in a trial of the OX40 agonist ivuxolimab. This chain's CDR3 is CASSPRLPQGETQYF. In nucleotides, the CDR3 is TGTGCCAGCTCACCACGGCTCCCCCAGGGGGAGACCCAGTACTTC.